Each of the 4 T cell receptor beta chains below was sequenced from the same sample in a study of T-cell memory formation after mild COVID-19. TCRdb fed the 5' RACE reads into MiXCR, producing one record per CDR3 protein. This repertoire shows 150,000 to 200,000 distinct CDR3 sequences, roughly 10% found once; its top ten account for 3.8%. Sequencing was performed on PBMCs or a T cell subset sorted from them (not recorded which). Receptor source: a man aged 18 to 30 who had mild COVID-19 (a few samples of this study predate the infection). Cell type and time point are not known.

This clonotype was seen a handful of times. The J gene is TRBJ1-3, the V gene TRBV5-1; the D gene is possibly TRBD1 (5 bases). Trimming left V 5 bases short and J 2 bases short, with 11 bases between. Germline V lookup: CDR1 SGHRS, CDR2 YFSETQ. CDR3 length: 14 residues. This chain's CDR3 is CASSQGTPGNTIYF. The DNA of the CDR3 is TGCGCCAGCAGTCAGGGAACTCCTGGAAACACCATATATTTT. The variable domain in full, with the rest retrieved from reference TRBV5-1 and TRBJ1-3, is KAGVTQTPRYLIKTRGQQVTLSCSPISGHRSVSWYQQTPGQGLQFLFEYFSETQRNKGNFPGRFSGRQFSNSRSEMNVSTLELGDSALYLCASSQGTPGNTIYFGEGSWLTVV.

This clonotype was detected many times. The chain couples TRBV20-1 to TRBJ1-3; 7 bases are shared with TRBD1. Germline V gene data show CDR1 as DFQATT and CDR2 as SNEGSKA (reference sequence). After removal of 5 bases from V and 6 bases from J, the junction contained 7 bases not matched to a gene. The CDR3 spans 13 residues. CDR3 nucleotide sequence: TGCAGTGCTTACAGGGGCCTGGAAAACACCATATATTTT. It encodes CSAYRGLENTIYF.

The J gene is TRBJ2-7, the V gene TRBV3-1; no clear D. CDR3 length equals 14 residues. From germline, CDR1 is LGHDT and CDR2 YNNKEL (reference sequence). The V end lost 1 base, the J end lost 4 bases, and 11 bases lay between the germline ends. In DNA, the CDR3 is TGTGCCAGCAGCCAAGGGGTCTTGTCGTACGAGCAGTACTTC. Translation gives CASSQGVLSYEQYF.

V usage is TRBV14 and J usage is TRBJ2-3; D is possibly TRBD2 (5 bases). The germline gives CDR1 SGHDN, CDR2 FVKESK. V was clipped by 1 base and J by 2 bases, with 10 bases between them. CDR3 size: 15 residues. The CDR3 protein is CASSQGPGVTDTQYF. The CDR3 nucleotides are TGTGCCAGCAGCCAAGGGCCCGGGGTCACAGATACGCAGTATTTT.